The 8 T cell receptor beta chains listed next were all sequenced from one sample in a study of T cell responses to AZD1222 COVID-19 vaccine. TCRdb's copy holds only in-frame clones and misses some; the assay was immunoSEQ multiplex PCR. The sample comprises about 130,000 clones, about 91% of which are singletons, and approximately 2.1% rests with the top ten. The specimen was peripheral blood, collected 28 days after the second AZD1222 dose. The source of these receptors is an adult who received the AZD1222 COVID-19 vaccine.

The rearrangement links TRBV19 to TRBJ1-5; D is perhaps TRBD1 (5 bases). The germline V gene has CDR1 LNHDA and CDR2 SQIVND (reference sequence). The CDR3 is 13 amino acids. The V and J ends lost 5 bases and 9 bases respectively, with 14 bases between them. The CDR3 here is CASSSTGPLPQHF. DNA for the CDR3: TGTGCCAGTAGTTCCACAGGACCTTTGCCCCAGCATTTT.

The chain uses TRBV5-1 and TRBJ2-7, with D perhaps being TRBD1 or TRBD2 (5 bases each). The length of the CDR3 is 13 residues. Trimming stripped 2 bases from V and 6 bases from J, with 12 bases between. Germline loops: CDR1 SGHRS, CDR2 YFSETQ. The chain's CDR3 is CASSFTGQSEQYF. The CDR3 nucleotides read TGCGCCAGCAGCTTCACGGGGCAAAGCGAGCAGTACTTC.

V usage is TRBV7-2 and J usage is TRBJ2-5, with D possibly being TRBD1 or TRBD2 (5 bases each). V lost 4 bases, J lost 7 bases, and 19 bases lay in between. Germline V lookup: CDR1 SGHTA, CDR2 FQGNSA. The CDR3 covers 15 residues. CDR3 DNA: TGTGCCAGCAGCTGGGGGAGATGGGATCTGGGGACCCAGTACTTC. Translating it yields CASSWGRWDLGTQYF.

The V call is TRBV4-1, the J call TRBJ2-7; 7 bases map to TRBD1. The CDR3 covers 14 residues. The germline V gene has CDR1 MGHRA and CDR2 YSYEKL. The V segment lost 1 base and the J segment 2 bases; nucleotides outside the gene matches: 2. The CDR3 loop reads CASSQGQGTYEQYF. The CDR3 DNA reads TGCGCCAGCAGCCAAGGACAGGGCACCTACGAGCAGTACTTC.

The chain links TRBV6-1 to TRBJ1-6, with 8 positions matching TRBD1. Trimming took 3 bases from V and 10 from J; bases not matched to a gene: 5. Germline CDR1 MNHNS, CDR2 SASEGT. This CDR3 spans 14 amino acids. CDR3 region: CASSDRTGRSPLHF. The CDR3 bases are TGTGCCAGCAGTGATCGGACAGGGAGGTCACCCCTCCACTTT.

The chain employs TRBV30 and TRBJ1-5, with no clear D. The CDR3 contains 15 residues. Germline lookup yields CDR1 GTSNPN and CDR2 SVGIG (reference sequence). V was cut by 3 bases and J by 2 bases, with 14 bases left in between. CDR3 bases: TGTGCCTGGAGCGGAGGCGGGAGGCGCAATCAGCCCCAGCATTTT. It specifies CAWSGGGRRNQPQHF.

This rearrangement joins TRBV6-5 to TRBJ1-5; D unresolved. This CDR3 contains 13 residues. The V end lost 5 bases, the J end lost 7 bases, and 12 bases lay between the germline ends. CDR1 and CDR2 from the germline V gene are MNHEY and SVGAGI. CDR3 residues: CASSPTGGQPQHF. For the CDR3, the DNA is TGTGCCAGCAGTCCGACCGGTGGGCAGCCCCAGCATTTT.

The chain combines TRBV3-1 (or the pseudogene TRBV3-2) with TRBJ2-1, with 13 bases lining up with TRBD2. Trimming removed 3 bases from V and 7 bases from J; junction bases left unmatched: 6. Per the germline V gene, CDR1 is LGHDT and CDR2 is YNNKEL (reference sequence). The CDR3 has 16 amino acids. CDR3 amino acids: CASSHRLAGGRNEQFF. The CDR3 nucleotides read TGTGCCAGCAGCCACCGACTAGCGGGAGGTAGAAATGAGCAGTTCTTC.